The sequence of this TCR beta chain was determined in a study of immune evolution from preneoplasia to lung adenocarcinoma (dated by TCRdb to the early 2020s). In terms of the full investigation: No AAH lesions showed HLA loss of heterozygosity, compared with roughly 7% of AIS, 15% of MIA and roughly 35% of ADC lesions. In total, the cohort included roughly 49 patients with pulmonary nodules, all of whom underwent surgical resection. Resected precursor lesions (AAH, AIS, MIA) and invasive adenocarcinomas were compared with paired morphologically normal lung tissue. The study reported that under 110 samples were used for TCR sequencing. The study combined immune gene expression, TCR sequencing and multiplex immunofluorescence to profile immune contexture across lung adenocarcinoma precursors and invasive adenocarcinoma. POLYSOLVER was used to infer Class I HLA alleles from exome data, while LOHHLA was used to detect allele-specific HLA loss. The immune data were combined with whole exome sequencing and methylation data from the same cohort of nodules. TCR sequencing data were obtained from around 51 patients. The sample size depended on which specimens were available, not on a prior power calculation. What the research found in general, with its limitations: Normal lung had the highest top T cell clone frequencies, and these frequencies appeared to fall progressively from AAH through AIS, MIA and invasive adenocarcinoma. The findings rested on association rather than direct causation, and larger cohorts with long-term follow-up and longitudinal biopsies were considered necessary. Because all patients came from Japan and China, whether the findings apply to Western populations was uncertain. T cell clonality was highest in KRAS-mutant nodules compared with EGFR-mutant or double wild-type lesions. The highest clonality was observed in normal lung, whereas higher T cell density and diversity but lower clonality appeared to be present in later-stage lesions.

Only one count was recorded for this clone. Its antigen specificity is not known. No base quality information exists; no much larger clone differs at one position. Between 2014 and 2017, the patients underwent resection in either Japan or China. Two lung cancer pathologists independently confirmed the histologic diagnosis of each case on H&E slides. For nucleic acid extraction, premalignant or tumor cells were enriched by macro-dissection following pathologic assessment. FFPE tissue was used for DNA isolation with the AllPrep DNA/RNA FFPE Kit. CDR3 length: 16 amino acids, cysteine to phenylalanine. The retained sequence is limited to the CDR3, 48 bases, with the frame set at the first base. V loses 4 bases, J loses 6 bases, and the germline ends lie 19 bases apart. Via the germline V gene, CDR1 is KGHSH and CDR2 LQKENI. TCR beta CDR3 regions were sequenced from DNA using the immunoSEQ hsTCRbeta Kit. Concerning the study's data processing: The ImmunoSEQ Analyzer was used to analyse the TCR sequencing data. T cell clonality was calculated on productive rearrangements as 1 minus Pielou's evenness. The inverse Simpson index, applied to productive templates, was used to measure T cell diversity. T cell density was TCR beta template counts normalized to usable DNA, estimated by amplifying and sequencing housekeeping genes. Two-sided Kruskal-Wallis tests were used to compare TCR metrics between histologic stages. The table was pulled from immuneACCESS by TCRdb, which kept in-frame rearrangements only. Such tables lose some clones; where checked, under half of the loss comes from unresolved V genes, and the rest has no known cause. V, J and clone size are those of that table, while D and trimming were read from the DNA. Within this sample are around 6,100 clones, with almost 80% of them counted one time only. The leading ten clones occupy around 6.3% of the sample.

The source material was FFPE minimally invasive lung adenocarcinoma tissue. What this sample's cell subset or site label stands for: micro-invasive lung adenocarcinoma (MIA). The chain is encoded by TRBV18 joined to TRBJ2-1; tentative D gene TRBD2, with 6 bases matching. The TCR sequence derives from a person aged 50-70 years with lung adenocarcinoma. The DNA sequence is as follows: TGTGCCAGCTCACAGAAGACCGGGGGAGGAACCAATGAGCAGTTCTTC. The encoded protein is CASSQKTGGGTNEQFF.